Following are 11 T cell receptor beta chains from one sample sequenced in a study of T cells after yellow fever vaccination. TCRdb fed the 5' RACE reads into MiXCR, producing one record per CDR3 protein. The sample lists about 340,000 distinct CDR3 sequences; around 13% were seen once. Sequenced material: CD4+ T cells sorted from PBMCs, taken 15 days after the yellow fever booster vaccination. These receptors were collected from a man aged 18 to 30 who received the YFV17D yellow fever vaccine.

This clonotype was counted only a few times. The chain has TRBV5-1 and TRBJ2-5, with TRBD2 matching over 7 bases. The V gene's germline CDR1 is SGHRS and CDR2 YFSETQ. The CDR3 runs 15 residues. The V segment lost 0 bases and the J segment 5 bases; nucleotides outside the gene matches: 7. The CDR3 loop reads CASSLGRGRGETQYF. CDR3 sequence (DNA): TGCGCCAGCAGCTTGGGCCGAGGGCGGGGGGAGACCCAGTACTTC.

The rearrangement links TRBV7-3 to TRBJ2-5; D perhaps matches TRBD1 (6 bases). V was clipped by 5 bases and J by 5 bases, with 18 bases between them. The germline gives CDR1 SGHTA, CDR2 FQGTGA. The CDR3 consists of 15 residues. CDR3 amino acids: CASSKQTGHGETQYF. As DNA, the CDR3 is TGTGCCAGCAGCAAACAAACAGGGCACGGGGAGACCCAGTACTTC.

This clonotype was seen only a few times. The genes are TRBV15 and TRBJ2-3; no reliable D call. This CDR3 has 17 amino acids. V was pared by 0 bases and J by 0 bases, with 13 bases between. Per the germline V gene, CDR1 is LNHNV and CDR2 is YYDKDF (reference sequence). CDR3 protein: CATSRDYRRSSTDTQYF. The CDR3 DNA reads as TGTGCCACCAGCAGAGATTATCGGAGATCTAGCACAGATACGCAGTATTTT.

This rearrangement joins TRBV9 to TRBJ2-7, with 12 nucleotides matching TRBD2. The V and J ends lost 0 bases and 0 bases, in that order; junction bases with no gene match: 7. The CDR3 is 18 amino acids. Germline loops: CDR1 SGDLS, CDR2 YYNGEE. CDR3 in DNA: TGTGCCAGCAGCGTAGGTACTAGCGGGGGGTTAAACTCCTACGAGCAGTACTTC. This gives the protein CASSVGTSGGLNSYEQYF.

CDR3 sequence reads: CASSLQAGNTEAFF. Written as DNA, the CDR3 is TGTGCCAGCTCCTTACAGGCAGGGAACACTGAAGCTTTCTTT. The chain combines TRBV25-1 with TRBJ1-1; a weak D match, TRBD1 (5 bases). The CDR3 is 14 residues long. CDR1 and CDR2 (germline): MGHDK, SYGVNS. Trimming left V 8 bases short and J 1 base short, with 14 bases between.

In its sample, this clonotype was seen a few times. V gene TRBV12-3 or TRBV12-4 combines with J gene TRBJ2-7; the D is unclear. V was cut by 6 bases and J by 7 bases, with 10 bases left in between. The CDR3 is 11 residues long. The CDR3 bases are TGTGCCAGCAGGAGGCTAGGGGAGCAGTACTTC. This codes for CASRRLGEQYF.

The chain is built from TRBV7-9 and TRBJ2-1, with 8 bases identical to TRBD1. Unmatched junction bases numbered 8, after V lost 4 bases and J lost 3 bases. The germline V gene has CDR1 SEHNR and CDR2 FQNEAQ (reference sequence). This CDR3 spans 16 amino acids. CDR3 in DNA: TGTGCCAGCAGCTACCGACAGGGGACCCTCTACAATGAGCAGTTCTTC. This translates into CASSYRQGTLYNEQFF.

This clonotype was seen ten or more times. The rearrangement joins TRBV9 to TRBJ2-2, with D tentatively TRBD2 (6 bases). The ends were cut back, 4 bases at V and 6 bases at J, with 13 bases in the middle. Germline assignment: CDR1 SGDLS and CDR2 YYNGEE. The CDR3 covers 14 residues. The CDR3 bases are TGTGCCAGCAGCTCAATTTCGGGAGCCGGGGAGCTGTTTTTT. Its translation is CASSSISGAGELFF.

This clonotype was found many times. The chain recombines TRBV11-2 with TRBJ2-5; 8 nucleotides line up with TRBD1. The V and J ends lost 5 bases and 11 bases, in that order; junction bases with no gene match: 10. The germline V gene encodes CDR1 SGHAT and CDR2 FQNNGV. This CDR3 region has 13 residues. DNA for the CDR3: TGTGCCAGCAGCCGGGGGAGGACAGGGTTTCAGTACTTC. Translation gives CASSRGRTGFQYF.

This clonotype was observed a handful of times. V usage is TRBV5-1 and J usage is TRBJ2-2; TRBD1 matches at 10 bases. With 4 bases clipped from V and 1 base from J, the junction kept 1 base outside the gene matches. This CDR3 contains 15 residues. Germline V lookup: CDR1 SGHRS, CDR2 YFSETQ. The CDR3 nucleotides read TGCGCCAGCAGCGGACAGGGGGAGAACACCGGGGAGCTGTTTTTT. This codes for CASSGQGENTGELFF.

V gene TRBV19 combines with J gene TRBJ1-4; TRBD1 matches at 7 bases. CDR1 and CDR2 from the germline V gene are LNHDA and SQIVND (reference sequence). The CDR3 length is 13 residues. J gave up 8 bases and V 8 bases, and 8 bases lay outside the gene matches. The CDR3 sequence is CASRRRQGEKLFF. CDR3 bases: TGTGCCAGTCGGCGACGACAGGGAGAAAAACTGTTTTTT.